The 30 T cell receptor beta chains in this list originate from one sample, sequenced in a study of response to subunit inactivated influenza vaccine (dated by TCRdb to 2017 to 2018). Receptors were amplified or captured by RT-PCR. The sequencer was an Illumina HiSeq 2500. Using fastp at Q25 and MiXCR, TCRdb reprocessed the public reads and kept productive beta chains. Every CDR3 protein is listed once, alongside the most common genes and DNA of its rows. This sample has more than 150,000 distinct CDR3 sequences in its table, and about 10% of those were observed once. The leading ten clones occupy roughly a tenth of the sample. The source was non-naive T cells sorted from PBMCs, collected on the day of vaccination. The cell subset or site label for this specimen denotes: memory T cell fraction. Source of these receptors: a man over 45 who received an inactivated influenza vaccine. Donor details come from another sample of the same person, matched by shared clones.

This clonotype was counted at least ten times. V usage is TRBV12-3 or TRBV12-4 and J usage is TRBJ2-1; 9 bases line up with TRBD2. CDR3 length equals 15 residues. Losses at the gene ends were 6 bases for V and 2 bases for J; bases not matched to a gene: 5. The CDR3 sequence: CASRPSGGTYNEQFF. As DNA, the CDR3 is TGTGCCAGCAGACCCAGCGGGGGGACCTACAATGAGCAGTTCTTC.

There are many counts of this clonotype. The chain uses TRBV12-3 or TRBV12-4 and TRBJ2-2; 10 bases are a match to TRBD2. CDR3 length: 18 amino acids. The V and J ends lost 8 bases and 4 bases, in that order; junction bases with no gene match: 16. The CDR3 region has the DNA TGTGCCAGCCTAACAACTTACCCGGGACTAGCGCCCACCGGGGAGCTGTTTTTT. This codes for CASLTTYPGLAPTGELFF.

This clonotype was detected a few times. V and J are TRBV7-3 and TRBJ2-2; 11 positions agree with TRBD2. The J segment lost 4 bases and the V segment lost 6 bases, leaving 10 bases of the junction unmatched. CDR1 is SGHTA, CDR2 FQGTGA, per germline. CDR3 length: 17 residues. The CDR3 region has the DNA TGTGCCAGCAGTCCCACTAGCACTAGCGGGAGCACCGGGGAGCTGTTTTTT. As protein: CASSPTSTSGSTGELFF.

This clonotype has ten or more counts. The genes are TRBV3-1 and TRBJ1-1, with D possibly matching TRBD1 (5 bases). This CDR3 region has 15 residues. Germline CDR1 is LGHDT and CDR2 is YNNKEL (reference sequence). Trimming stripped 1 base from V and 1 base from J, with 10 bases between. Here the CDR3 DNA reads TGTGCCAGCAGCCAAGGCGACCAGGGGAACACTGAAGCTTTCTTT. Its protein product is CASSQGDQGNTEAFF.

This clonotype was observed many times. This chain connects TRBV10-2 to TRBJ2-3, with 10 bases identical to TRBD2. CDR1 WSHSY and CDR2 SAAADI come from the germline V gene. The CDR3 length is 18 residues. With V trimmed by 6 bases and J by 2 bases, 14 bases remained unmatched. The CDR3 DNA sequence: TGCGCCAGCAGCACGGGACTAGCGAACGCATTATACACAGATACGCAGTATTTT. Encoded protein: CASSTGLANALYTDTQYF.

This sequence joins TRBV7-9 and TRBJ2-5, with TRBD1 matching over 8 bases. Trimming removed 6 bases from V and 5 bases from J; junction bases left unmatched: 8. Germline V CDR1 and CDR2: SEHNR, FQNEAQ (reference sequence). The CDR3 contains 14 residues. The CDR3 sequence: CASSTQGGWETQYF. Written as DNA, the CDR3 is TGTGCCAGCAGTACACAGGGGGGTTGGGAGACCCAGTACTTC.

The chain employs TRBV6-2 or TRBV6-3 and TRBJ2-5; D could derive from TRBD1 or TRBD2 (5 bases each). The CDR3 runs to 15 residues. CDR1 and CDR2 from the germline V gene are MNHEY and SVGEGT. V was clipped by 3 bases and J by 0 bases, with 11 bases between them. The CDR3 nucleotides are TGTGCCAGCAGTTATAAAAGGGGAGACCAAGAGACCCAGTACTTC. The encoded protein is CASSYKRGDQETQYF.

CDR3 bases: TGTGCCAGCAGTTATTGGATAGCGGGAGGTACAGATACGCAGTATTTT. Translation gives CASSYWIAGGTDTQYF. The rearrangement links TRBV6-5 to TRBJ2-3, with 10 bases that match TRBD2. Germline CDR1 is MNHEY and CDR2 is SVGAGI. J gave up 3 bases and V 3 bases, and 6 bases lay outside the gene matches. The CDR3 is 16 amino acids.

This clonotype has only a few counts. This chain links TRBV20-1 with TRBJ2-7; D unresolved. In germline, CDR1 is DFQATT, CDR2 SNEGSKA (reference sequence). The CDR3 consists of 11 residues. Trimming took off 2 bases at V and 4 bases at J, with 6 bases between the two ends. In DNA, the CDR3 is TGCAGTGCTAGAAGGGAATACGAGCAGTACTTC. It codes for CSARREYEQYF.

V usage is TRBV7-9 and J usage is TRBJ2-7; 10 positions match TRBD1. With V trimmed by 5 bases and J by 5 bases, 9 bases remained unmatched. Germline assignment: CDR1 SEHNR and CDR2 FQNEAQ (reference sequence). CDR3 length: 15 residues. The CDR3 region is CASSHTGTGVHEQYF. The CDR3 DNA sequence: TGTGCCAGCAGCCATACCGGGACAGGGGTCCACGAGCAGTACTTC.

The chain recombines TRBV19 with TRBJ1-1; D gene unclear. This CDR3 has 17 amino acids. From germline, CDR1 is LNHDA and CDR2 SQIVND (reference sequence). Trimming took 6 bases from V and 0 from J, leaving 20 bases between them. The CDR3 region is CASSIPGGGSMNTEAFF. CDR3 nucleotide sequence: TGTGCCAGTAGCATCCCCGGTGGCGGCAGCATGAACACTGAAGCTTTCTTT.

The chain uses TRBV11-2 and TRBJ2-3; 7 nucleotides match TRBD2. CDR1 is SGHAT and CDR2 is FQNNGV in the germline V gene. Losses at the gene ends were 0 bases for V and 0 bases for J; bases not matched to a gene: 15. This CDR3 is built from 20 residues. The CDR3: CASSLDPWGRARRSTDTQYF. Here the CDR3 DNA reads TGTGCCAGCAGCTTAGATCCTTGGGGGAGGGCCCGTAGAAGCACAGATACGCAGTATTTT. The whole variable domain, remainder taken from reference TRBV11-2 and TRBJ2-3, is EAGVAQSPRYKIIEKRQSVAFWCNPISGHATLYWYQQILGQGPKLLIQFQNNGVVDDSQLPKDRFSAERLKGVDSTLKIQPAKLEDSAVYLCASSLDPWGRARRSTDTQYFGPGTRLTVL.

This clonotype was detected ten times or more. The chain joins TRBV4-2 to TRBJ2-7; 9 positions match TRBD2. The CDR3 spans 15 residues. J gave up 3 bases and V 0 bases, and 3 bases lay outside the gene matches. CDR1 is LGHNA and CDR2 is YNFKEQ in the germline V gene. The CDR3: CASSQEVAGVYEQYF. CDR3 DNA sequence: TGTGCCAGCAGCCAAGAGGTAGCGGGGGTCTACGAGCAGTACTTC.

This chain joins TRBV30 and TRBJ2-7; D remains unclear. CDR1 and CDR2 (germline): GTSNPN, SVGIG (reference sequence). With 2 bases removed from V and 3 bases from J, the gap between germline ends came to 8 bases. The CDR3 is made up of 12 amino acids. The CDR3 nucleotides read TGTGCCTGGAGTATGGGGTACTACGAGCAGTACTTC. It is translated as CAWSMGYYEQYF.

The chain recombines TRBV3-1 with TRBJ2-7, with 8 bases lining up with TRBD1. Per germline, CDR1 LGHDT and CDR2 YNNKEL (reference sequence). The CDR3 runs to 12 residues. The CDR3 sequence is CATTGGSYEQYF. In nucleotides, the CDR3 is TGTGCTACCACAGGGGGGTCCTACGAGCAGTACTTC.

Ten or more counts support this clonotype. This chain connects TRBV18 to TRBJ2-1; 10 bases line up with TRBD2. Germline-derived CDR1 and CDR2 are KGHSH and LQKENI. The CDR3 loop spans 24 amino acids. Losses at the gene ends were 5 bases for V and 1 base for J; bases not matched to a gene: 29. Here the CDR3 DNA reads TGTGCCAGCTCAACTCTGACCGGGCTAGCGGGGGCCCACTACTCAGGGGCTTCCTACAATGAGCAGTTCTTC. Its protein product is CASSTLTGLAGAHYSGASYNEQFF.

Within the sample, this clonotype is medium-sized. The chain couples TRBV27 to TRBJ2-2; D is ambiguous. This CDR3 spans 18 amino acids. Germline V gives CDR1 MNHEY, CDR2 SMNVEV (reference sequence). Trimming shortened V by 5 bases and J by 5 bases, and 24 bases separated the two germline ends. CDR3 sequence (DNA): TGTGCCAGCAGTCCTAGAGAGACTTTAGGGAAGCGAACCGGGGAGCTGTTTTTT. This gives the protein CASSPRETLGKRTGELFF.

This clonotype showed up just a few times. The CDR3 here is CASRLGSLYEQYF. CDR3 in DNA: TGTGCCAGCAGATTGGGCAGCCTCTACGAGCAGTACTTC. This chain joins TRBV6-1 and TRBJ2-7; D ambiguous. CDR1 MNHNS and CDR2 SASEGT come from the germline V gene. V was pared by 6 bases and J by 3 bases, with 12 bases between. The CDR3 runs 13 residues.

Remarks on this clonotype: One junction end disagrees with the germline gene, perhaps due to a read error. This chain connects TRBV7-9 to TRBJ1-1; tentatively, D is TRBD1 (5 bases). The CDR3 has 14 residues. Germline CDR1 is SEHNR and CDR2 is FQNEAQ (reference sequence). The DNA for the CDR3 is TGTGCCACCAGCGGCGGGGCTTTGAACACTGAAGCTTTCTTT. Encoded protein: CATSGGALNTEAFF.

In this sample, this clonotype turned up a few times. The rearrangement joins TRBV5-1 to TRBJ2-5; TRBD2 might be the D (6 bases). Germline-derived CDR1 and CDR2 are SGHRS and YFSETQ. With 4 bases removed from V and 4 bases from J, the gap between germline ends came to 17 bases. The CDR3 runs 15 residues. The CDR3 region has the DNA TGCGCCAGCAGCGTGGGACTTCGAGGCGTAGAGACCCAGTACTTC. It yields the protein CASSVGLRGVETQYF.

This clonotype has a count of ten or more. V and J are TRBV12-3 or TRBV12-4 and TRBJ2-5; D is unclear. The germline V and J ends were trimmed by 6 bases and 5 bases, with 10 bases remaining between them. This CDR3 comprises 12 residues. The CDR3 nucleotides read TGTGCCAGCAGGAGCATTGAGGAGACCCAGTACTTC. This gives the protein CASRSIEETQYF.

This chain links TRBV18 with TRBJ1-3; D uncertain. Looked up from germline, CDR1 is KGHSH and CDR2 is LQKENI. Trimming cost V 3 bases and J 0 bases, with 9 bases left between them. The CDR3 totals 15 residues. The CDR3 here is CASSPFGSSGNTIYF. CDR3 in DNA: TGTGCCAGCTCACCGTTCGGGAGCTCTGGAAACACCATATATTTT. The full variable domain, completed using reference TRBV18 and TRBJ1-3, is NAGVMQNPRHLVRRRGQEARLRCSPMKGHSHVYWYRQLPEEGLKFMVYLQKENIIDESGMPKERFSAEFPKEGPSILRIQQVVRGDSAAYFCASSPFGSSGNTIYFGEGSWLTVV.

There are a few counts of this clonotype. The CDR3 coding sequence is TGTGCCAGCAGCTTAACGAGGGGGAAGGGAGCAGATACGCAGTATTTT. This translates into CASSLTRGKGADTQYF. The chain is built from TRBV7-9 and TRBJ2-3, with D possibly being TRBD1 (6 bases). Germline lookup yields CDR1 SEHNR and CDR2 FQNEAQ (reference sequence). The CDR3 sequence is 16 residues long. V shed 2 bases and J shed 4 bases, with 16 bases lying between them.

V and J are TRBV28 and TRBJ1-1; 7 bases agree with TRBD1. Germline CDR1 MDHEN, CDR2 SYDVKM. Germline trimming cut 6 bases from V and 7 bases from J; bases unmatched to any gene: 5. This CDR3 is built from 12 residues. DNA of the CDR3: TGTGCCAGCAGGAGGGGGCATCTTGAAGCTTTCTTT. Protein: CASRRGHLEAFF.

The sample holds a few counts of this clonotype. The V and J genes are TRBV5-4 and TRBJ2-5, with 7 nucleotides matching TRBD2. With 3 bases clipped from V and 1 base from J, the junction kept 9 bases outside the gene matches. Germline lookup yields CDR1 SGHNT and CDR2 YYREEE (reference sequence). The length of the CDR3 is 16 residues. The CDR3 here is CASSSKLAHPQETQYF. In DNA, the CDR3 is TGTGCCAGCAGCTCAAAACTAGCGCACCCCCAAGAGACCCAGTACTTC.

This clonotype was observed a handful of times. This chain connects TRBV20-1 to TRBJ2-1; D may correspond to TRBD1 or TRBD2 (5 bases each). The germline V gene has CDR1 DFQATT and CDR2 SNEGSKA (reference sequence). CDR3 length: 13 amino acids. The V and J ends lost 6 bases and 5 bases respectively, with 14 bases between them. The CDR3 DNA follows: TGCAGTGCCTCGGGGCCAATACACAATGAGCAGTTCTTC. This codes for CSASGPIHNEQFF.

This chain links TRBV28 with TRBJ2-3; 13 bases map to TRBD2. Germline trimming cut 3 bases from V and 1 base from J; bases unmatched to any gene: 19. The CDR3 totals 22 residues. The germline CDR1 and CDR2 sequences are MDHEN and SYDVKM. The CDR3 reads CASSFKLPRLAGGGLGTDTQYF. For the CDR3, the DNA is TGTGCCAGCAGTTTTAAGCTCCCCCGACTAGCGGGAGGAGGGCTCGGCACAGATACGCAGTATTTT.

In this sample, this clonotype turned up many times. Relative to the germline gene, one junction end is altered; a read error may explain this. The chain uses TRBV28 and TRBJ2-7; the D call may be TRBD1 or TRBD2 (6 bases each). The CDR3 is 11 amino acids. Germline V lookup: CDR1 MDHEN, CDR2 SYDVKM. The CDR3: CASSLQGTSFF. In nucleotides, the CDR3 is TGTGCCAGCAGTTTACAGGGGACTTCCTTCTTC.

This clonotype has just a few counts. The chain is built from TRBV30 and TRBJ2-1; TRBD2 agrees at 8 bases. V was pared by 0 bases and J by 1 base, with 8 bases of the junction left unmatched. The CDR3 loop spans 17 amino acids. Germline V gene data show CDR1 as GTSNPN and CDR2 as SVGIG (reference sequence). For the CDR3, the DNA is TGTGCCTGGAGTGTATCGGGAGGGCCCAGGTCCTACAATGAGCAGTTCTTC. Protein: CAWSVSGGPRSYNEQFF.

V gene TRBV9 combines with J gene TRBJ2-2; TRBD1 matches at 9 bases. The CDR3 is 15 amino acids. V gave up 4 bases and J gave up 8 bases; unmatched junction bases: 9. The germline V gene has CDR1 SGDLS and CDR2 YYNGEE. The CDR3 DNA sequence: TGTGCCAGCAGCCCCCACTACAGGGGGCTGGGGGAGCTGTTTTTT. Protein sequence: CASSPHYRGLGELFF.